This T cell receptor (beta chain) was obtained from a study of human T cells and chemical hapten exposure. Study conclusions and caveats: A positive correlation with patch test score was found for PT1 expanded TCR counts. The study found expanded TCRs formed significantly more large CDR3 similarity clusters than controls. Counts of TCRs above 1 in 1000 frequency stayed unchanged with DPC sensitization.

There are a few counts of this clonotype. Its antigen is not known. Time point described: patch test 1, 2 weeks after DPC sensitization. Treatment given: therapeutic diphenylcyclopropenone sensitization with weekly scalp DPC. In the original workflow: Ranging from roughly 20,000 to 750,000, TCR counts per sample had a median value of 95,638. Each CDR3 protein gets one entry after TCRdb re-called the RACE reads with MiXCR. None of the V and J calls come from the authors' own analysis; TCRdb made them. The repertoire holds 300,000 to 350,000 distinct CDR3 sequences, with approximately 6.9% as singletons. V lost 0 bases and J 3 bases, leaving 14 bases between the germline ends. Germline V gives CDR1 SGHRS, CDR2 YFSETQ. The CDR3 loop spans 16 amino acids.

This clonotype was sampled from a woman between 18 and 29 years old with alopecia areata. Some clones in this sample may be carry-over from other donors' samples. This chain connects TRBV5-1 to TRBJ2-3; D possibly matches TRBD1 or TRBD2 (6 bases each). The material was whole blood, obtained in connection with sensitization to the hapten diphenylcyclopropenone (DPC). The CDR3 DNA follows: TGCGCCAGCAGCTTGGAAGGGGGGCTTGTTACAGATACGCAGTATTTT. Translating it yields CASSLEGGLVTDTQYF.